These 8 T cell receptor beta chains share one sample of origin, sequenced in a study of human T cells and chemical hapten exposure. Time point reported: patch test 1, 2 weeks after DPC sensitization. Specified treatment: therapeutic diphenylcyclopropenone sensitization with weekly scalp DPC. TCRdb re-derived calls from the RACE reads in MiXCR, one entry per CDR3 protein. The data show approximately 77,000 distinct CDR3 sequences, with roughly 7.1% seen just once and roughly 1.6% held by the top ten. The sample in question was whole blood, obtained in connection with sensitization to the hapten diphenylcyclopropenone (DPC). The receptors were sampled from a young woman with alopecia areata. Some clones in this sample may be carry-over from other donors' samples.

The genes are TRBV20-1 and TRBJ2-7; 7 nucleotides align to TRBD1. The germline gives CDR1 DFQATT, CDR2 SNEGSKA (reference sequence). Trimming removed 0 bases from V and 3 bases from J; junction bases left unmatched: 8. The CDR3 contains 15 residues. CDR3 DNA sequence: TGCAGTGCTAGAGATTCAGGGGGTGCGTTCTACGAGCAGTACTTC. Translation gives CSARDSGGAFYEQYF.

The CDR3: CASSLYIRSGAGNTEAFF. DNA for the CDR3: TGTGCCAGTAGCCTCTATATAAGATCAGGCGCCGGGAACACTGAAGCTTTCTTT. This chain joins TRBV19 and TRBJ1-1, with D uncertain. Germline lookup yields CDR1 LNHDA and CDR2 SQIVND (reference sequence). Trimming removed 6 bases from V and 1 base from J, with 24 bases in between. The CDR3 loop spans 18 amino acids.

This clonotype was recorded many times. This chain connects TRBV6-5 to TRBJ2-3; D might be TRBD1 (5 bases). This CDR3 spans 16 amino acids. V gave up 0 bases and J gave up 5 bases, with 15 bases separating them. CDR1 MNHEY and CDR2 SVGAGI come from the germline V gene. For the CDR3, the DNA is TGTGCCAGCAGTTACTCTTCAGGGCGTTTAGGAGATACGCAGTATTTT. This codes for CASSYSSGRLGDTQYF.

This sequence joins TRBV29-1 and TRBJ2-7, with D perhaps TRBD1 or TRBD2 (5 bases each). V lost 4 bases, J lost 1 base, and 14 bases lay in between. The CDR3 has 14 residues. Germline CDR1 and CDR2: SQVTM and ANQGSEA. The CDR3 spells CSVVKTEGSYEQYF. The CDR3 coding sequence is TGCAGCGTTGTAAAGACAGAGGGTTCCTACGAGCAGTACTTC.

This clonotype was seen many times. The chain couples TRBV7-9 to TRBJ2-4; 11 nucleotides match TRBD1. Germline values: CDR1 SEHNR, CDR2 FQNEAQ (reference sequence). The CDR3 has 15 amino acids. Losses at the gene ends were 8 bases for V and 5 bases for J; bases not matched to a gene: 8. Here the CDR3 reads CASAVQGQGENIQYF. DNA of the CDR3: TGTGCCAGCGCCGTCCAGGGACAGGGGGAAAACATTCAGTACTTC.

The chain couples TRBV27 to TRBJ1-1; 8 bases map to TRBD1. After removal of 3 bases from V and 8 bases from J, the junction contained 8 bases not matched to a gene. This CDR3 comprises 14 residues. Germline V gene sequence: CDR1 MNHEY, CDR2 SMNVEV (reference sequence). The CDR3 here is CASSFFGQGREAFF. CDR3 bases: TGTGCCAGCAGTTTTTTCGGACAGGGCAGAGAAGCTTTCTTT.

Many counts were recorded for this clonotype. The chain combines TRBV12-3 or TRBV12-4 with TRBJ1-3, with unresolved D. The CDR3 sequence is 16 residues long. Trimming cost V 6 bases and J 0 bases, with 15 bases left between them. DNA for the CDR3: TGTGCCAGCAGCCCTCGGGGTTCCAGCTCTGGAAACACCATATATTTT. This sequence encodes CASSPRGSSSGNTIYF.

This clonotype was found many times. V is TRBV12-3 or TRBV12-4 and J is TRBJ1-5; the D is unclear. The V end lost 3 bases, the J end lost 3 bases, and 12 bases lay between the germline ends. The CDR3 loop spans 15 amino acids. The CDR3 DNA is TGTGCCAGCAGTTTTTTTTCGGGATCCAATCAGCCCCAGCATTTT. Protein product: CASSFFSGSNQPQHF.